These 9 T cell receptor beta chains share one sample of origin, sequenced in a study of blood T cell repertoires in COVID-19. Sequencing used immunoSEQ multiplex PCR; TCRdb keeps in-frame clones, though not all of them. The table has tens of thousands of clones, 82% seen once. The material sequenced was peripheral blood. All receptors derive from a human donor in a cohort sampled during active COVID-19.

The rearrangement uses TRBV30 and TRBJ1-6; 11 nucleotides match TRBD1. Germline loops: CDR1 GTSNPN, CDR2 SVGIG (reference sequence). The CDR3 covers 15 residues. The ends lost 3 bases at V and 8 bases at J; junction bases unmatched: 6. The CDR3 loop reads CAWSSRGQGDSPLHF. The CDR3 nucleotides read TGTGCCTGGAGCTCGAGGGGACAGGGGGATTCACCCCTCCACTTT.

The V gene is TRBV10-1, the J gene TRBJ1-1; the match to TRBD1 covers 7 bases. The germline CDR1 and CDR2 sequences are WNHNN and SYGVQD (reference sequence). CDR3 length: 17 amino acids. V lost 6 bases, J lost 5 bases, and 18 bases stayed unmatched. Here the CDR3 DNA reads TGCGCCAGCAGGGGGGACAGCCCAGCGTTCGGTGAGACTGAAGCTTTCTTT. Residues: CASRGDSPAFGETEAFF.

The chain couples TRBV30 to TRBJ2-6, with 8 bases fitting TRBD1. Germline CDR1 reads GTSNPN; CDR2 reads SVGIG (reference sequence). The CDR3 consists of 17 residues. With 5 bases clipped from V and 0 bases from J, the junction kept 9 bases outside the gene matches. The CDR3: CAWSPGTGDSGANVLTF. The CDR3 nucleotides read TGTGCCTGGTCGCCCGGGACAGGTGACTCTGGGGCCAACGTCCTGACTTTC.

This clone was observed a handful of times. The chain combines TRBV2 with TRBJ1-4; D may be TRBD1 (6 bases). Germline-derived CDR1 and CDR2 are SNHLY and FYNNEI. V was shortened by 7 bases and J by 7 bases, with 19 bases between the two germline ends. The CDR3 has 15 residues. The CDR3 DNA is TGTGCCAGCACCCAAGCCAGGGGCGGCGGTGAAAAACTGTTTTTT. This gives the protein CASTQARGGGEKLFF.

The J gene is TRBJ2-1, the V gene TRBV30; 8 nucleotides agree with TRBD1. The V gene's germline CDR1 is GTSNPN and CDR2 SVGIG (reference sequence). V dropped 4 bases and J dropped 7; count of bases not matched to a gene: 18. The CDR3 contains 17 residues. The chain's CDR3 is CAWISPSPTGARNEQFF. In DNA, the CDR3 is TGTGCCTGGATTTCCCCATCCCCGACAGGGGCCAGGAATGAGCAGTTCTTC.

V and J are TRBV11-2 and TRBJ1-2, with 8 bases fitting TRBD1. The CDR3 consists of 16 residues. Germline V gene sequence: CDR1 SGHAT, CDR2 FQNNGV. J lost 4 bases, V lost 1 base, and 8 bases had no gene match. CDR3: CASSLGALRGLYGYTF. Written as DNA, the CDR3 is TGTGCCAGCAGCTTAGGGGCCCTCAGGGGGCTCTATGGCTACACCTTC.

The J gene is TRBJ1-1, the V gene TRBV7-8, with D tentatively TRBD1 (6 bases). CDR3 length: 14 residues. The V gene's germline CDR1 is SGHVS and CDR2 FQNEAQ. The germline V and J ends were trimmed by 4 bases and 6 bases, with 15 bases remaining between them. The CDR3 coding sequence is TGTGCCAGCAGCTCCTTCCAGGGGTTCGCTGAAGCTTTCTTT. It codes for CASSSFQGFAEAFF.

The chain employs TRBV5-4 and TRBJ1-5; D is ambiguous. Looked up from germline, CDR1 is SGHNT and CDR2 is YYREEE (reference sequence). V was cut by 0 bases and J by 2 bases, with 9 bases left in between. The CDR3 spans 15 residues. The CDR3 is CASSLDPQGNQPQHF. CDR3 DNA: TGTGCCAGCAGCTTGGATCCCCAGGGCAATCAGCCCCAGCATTTT.

In this sample, this clone turned up once. The V and J genes are TRBV15 and TRBJ1-1, with TRBD1 matching 9 bases. This CDR3 is 18 amino acids long. CDR1 is LNHNV, CDR2 YYDKDF, per germline (reference sequence). Germline trimming cut 0 bases from V and 0 bases from J; bases unmatched to any gene: 8. The CDR3 here is CATSRDVGTGRMNTEAFF. The CDR3 coding sequence is TGTGCCACCAGCAGAGATGTGGGGACAGGGCGCATGAACACTGAAGCTTTCTTT.